The 10 T cell receptor beta chains reported below all come from one sample, sequenced in a study of T-cell reconstitution after alpha-beta-depleted transplantation in children. Preparation of the TCRbeta library was carried out with unique molecular identifiers. TCRdb fed the PCR reads into MiXCR, producing one record per CDR3 protein. The table has about 510,000 distinct CDR3 sequences, about 10% seen once; the top ten hold approximately 15%. The sequencing here drew on PBMCs, mostly from graft donor cells, taken 180 days after TCRalphabeta/CD19-depleted stem cell transplant. Source of these receptors: a female patient between 2 and 15 years old who had a stem cell transplant for aplastic anemia, so the T cells may come from the graft donor.

J is TRBJ1-1 and V is TRBV4-3, with D perhaps matching TRBD1 (5 bases). This CDR3 comprises 14 residues. CDR1 and CDR2 from the germline V gene are LGHNA and YSLEER. Trimming removed 3 bases from V and 1 base from J, with 9 bases in between. The CDR3 region is CASSHRVKNTEAFF. The CDR3 DNA reads TGCGCCAGCAGCCACAGGGTTAAGAACACTGAAGCTTTCTTT.

The chain combines TRBV19 with TRBJ1-5; D is unresolved. Deletions cut 7 bases from V and 2 bases from J, with 15 bases between. This CDR3 has 15 amino acids. The germline gives CDR1 LNHDA, CDR2 SQIVND (reference sequence). Written as DNA, the CDR3 is TGTGCCAGTACCAGCGTTCAGCGGGGCAATCAGCCCCAGCATTTT. It yields the protein CASTSVQRGNQPQHF.

This clonotype was picked up a small number of times. The V gene is TRBV4-3, the J gene TRBJ1-5, with D perhaps TRBD1 (5 bases). The CDR3 spans 12 residues. The germline V gene has CDR1 LGHNA and CDR2 YSLEER. Trimming shortened V by 4 bases and J by 7 bases, and 8 bases separated the two germline ends. CDR3 nucleotides: TGCGCCAGCAGCCTCGACAGACAGCCCCAGCATTTT. It specifies CASSLDRQPQHF.

The chain has TRBV28 and TRBJ2-7; perhaps TRBD1 as D (5 bases). V dropped 3 bases and J dropped 2 bases, with 8 bases sitting between them. CDR3 length: 13 amino acids. Germline-derived CDR1 and CDR2 are MDHEN and SYDVKM. The CDR3 spells CASSFVTAYEQYF. CDR3 bases: TGTGCCAGCAGTTTTGTGACAGCCTACGAGCAGTACTTC.

This clonotype was seen only a few times. CDR3 residues: CASSLAVGLETQYF. CDR3 sequence (DNA): TGTGCCAGCAGCTTGGCGGTGGGCTTGGAGACCCAGTACTTC. This chain joins TRBV5-5 and TRBJ2-5; D not resolved. V was cut by 0 bases and J by 5 bases, with 11 bases left in between. CDR1 SGHKS and CDR2 YYEKEE come from the germline V gene (reference sequence). This CDR3 is built from 14 residues.

This clonotype came up a few times. The chain is built from TRBV7-6 and TRBJ2-5; D uncertain. CDR3 length equals 16 residues. Trimming stripped 0 bases from V and 4 bases from J, with 15 bases between. Germline CDR1 reads SGHVS; CDR2 reads FNYEAQ. The CDR3 loop is CASSLALGGFVETQYF. CDR3 coding DNA: TGTGCCAGCAGCTTAGCGTTGGGCGGATTCGTAGAGACCCAGTACTTC. The complete variable domain, with remaining parts taken from reference TRBV7-6 and TRBJ2-5, reads GAGVSQSPRYKVTKRGQDVALRCDPISGHVSLYWYRQALGQGPEFLTYFNYEAQQDKSGLPNDRFSAERPEGSISTLTIQRTEQRDSAMYRCASSLALGGFVETQYFGPGTRLLVL.

The chain carries TRBV5-1 and TRBJ2-1; 9 positions match TRBD2. CDR3 length: 15 amino acids. Germline CDR1 is SGHRS and CDR2 is YFSETQ. Trimming at V came to 0 bases and at J to 4 bases, leaving 2 bases not matched to a gene. CDR3 DNA sequence: TGCGCCAGCAGCTTGGATCTAGCGGGGTACAATGAGCAGTTCTTC. It codes for CASSLDLAGYNEQFF.

There are many counts of this clonotype. The chain is built from TRBV29-1 and TRBJ2-3, with 9 bases fitting TRBD1. Unmatched junction bases numbered 10, after V lost 7 bases and J lost 2 bases. Germline V gives CDR1 SQVTM, CDR2 ANQGSEA. The CDR3 sequence is 15 residues long. The DNA for the CDR3 is TGCAGCGACACACAGGGGGCCCTTCTCACAGATACGCAGTATTTT. It translates to CSDTQGALLTDTQYF.

This clonotype occurred many times. The rearrangement joins TRBV29-1 to TRBJ2-7; D is perhaps TRBD1 (5 bases). Germline CDR1 and CDR2: SQVTM and ANQGSEA. This CDR3 has 13 residues. V lost 1 base to trimming and J lost 3 bases, with 10 bases between them. CDR3 DNA: TGCAGCGTTGAAGCACAGGAAAGCTACGAGCAGTACTTC. The encoded protein is CSVEAQESYEQYF.

Ten or more counts support this clonotype. V and J are TRBV24-1 and TRBJ2-6, with 8 bases fitting TRBD1. CDR3 size: 14 residues. J was trimmed by 9 bases and V by 4 bases; bases with no gene match: 4. Germline loops: CDR1 KGHDR, CDR2 SFDVKD. CDR3 loop: CATSDPGTGNVLTF. As DNA, the CDR3 is TGTGCCACCAGTGACCCCGGGACAGGCAACGTCCTGACTTTC.